This T cell receptor beta chain was recorded in a study of OX40 agonist ivuxolimab in advanced cancers. Study conclusions and caveats: At 0.1 to 3.0 mg/kg and by week 6, CD4+ and CD8+ T cells in the blood had expanded clonally.

This table comes from immunoSEQ multiplex PCR, and its TCRdb copy is limited to in-frame clones, with some not included. Of 50,000 to 80,000 clones in the sample, less than 95% were seen once. This clone was recorded once. Its matching antigen is unknown. Trimming took off 5 bases at V and 5 bases at J, with 12 bases between the two ends. The CDR3 totals 14 residues. CDR1 is LNHDA, CDR2 SQIVND, per germline (reference sequence). The input for sequencing was CD4+ or CD8+ T cells sorted from blood, taken in a trial of the OX40 agonist ivuxolimab. This sequence joins TRBV19 and TRBJ2-2, with D possibly matching TRBD2 (5 bases). The source is an adult with an advanced solid tumor such as melanoma, head and neck, liver or kidney cancer. Here the CDR3 DNA reads TGTGCCAGTAGTCGGCAGAGGGCTACCGGGGAGCTGTTTTTT. Amino acids: CASSRQRATGELFF.